This TCR beta chain was documented in a study of CD8 T cells in ankylosing spondylitis. Study-wide findings and caveats: Reported data indicate significant enrichment of disease-linked clones within matched ankylosing spondylitis synovial fluid.

The V gene end was trimmed by 6 bases and the J gene end by 9 bases; junction bases not matched to a gene: 6. The CDR3 spans 13 residues. Per the germline V gene, CDR1 is MNHEY and CDR2 is SMNVEV (reference sequence). With molecular barcodes, quantitative 5'-RACE was used to make the TCR beta libraries. TCRdb reprocessed the 5' RACE reads via MiXCR and lists one record per CDR3 protein. The sample includes more than 200,000 distinct CDR3 sequences, roughly a quarter of them seen just once. This clonotype was seen a few times. What it binds is unknown. The specimen was blood, either unsorted or a sorted T cell fraction (not recorded which). This chain connects TRBV27 to TRBJ2-1, with 9 positions matching TRBD1. The TCR was taken from a male donor with ankylosing spondylitis or in good health (not recorded which). In DNA form, the CDR3 reads TGTGCCAGCAGGGGGGGGACAGGGCTTGAGCAGTTCTTC. Translating gives CASRGGTGLEQFF.